This T cell receptor beta chain was observed in a study of T-cell reconstitution after alpha-beta-depleted transplantation in children. Per germline, CDR1 SQVTM and CDR2 ANQGSEA. The germline V and J ends were trimmed by 6 bases and 3 bases, with 18 bases remaining between them. The CDR3 runs to 14 residues. Library preparation (for TCRbeta) was performed with unique molecular identifiers. TCRdb fed the PCR reads into MiXCR, producing one record per CDR3 protein. The repertoire consists of 450,000 to 600,000 distinct CDR3 sequences, with more than 9% occurring once and the leading ten covering around 2%. Study-wide results and limits: Some patients' high day-60 TCRbeta diversity was traced to surviving recipient T cells and thymic progenitors. Reportedly, alpha-beta T cells present about two months post-transplant originated from several hundred expanded clones of graft origin. Newly made T cells mostly supplied T-cell counts and diversity one year after transplant.

This clonotype occurred many times. The target antigen is unknown. The sequencing used PBMCs, collected before TCRalphabeta/CD19-depleted stem cell transplant. This TCR derives from a child aged 2 to 9 with inherited bone marrow failure, due to receive a stem cell transplant. The V and J genes are TRBV29-1 and TRBJ2-7; D is perhaps TRBD2 (5 bases). The CDR3 sequence: CSVLVGIVGYEQYF. CDR3 sequence (DNA): TGCAGCGTCCTGGTCGGGATAGTGGGCTACGAGCAGTACTTC.